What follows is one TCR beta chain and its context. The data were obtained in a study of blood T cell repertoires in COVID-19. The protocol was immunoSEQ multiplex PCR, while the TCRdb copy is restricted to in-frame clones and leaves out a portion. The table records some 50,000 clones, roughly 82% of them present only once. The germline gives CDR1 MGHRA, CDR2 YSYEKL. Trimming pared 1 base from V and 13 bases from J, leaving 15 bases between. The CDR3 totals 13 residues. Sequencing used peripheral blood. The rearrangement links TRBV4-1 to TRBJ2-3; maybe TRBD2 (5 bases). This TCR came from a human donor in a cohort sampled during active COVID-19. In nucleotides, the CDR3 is TGCGCCAGCAGCCAAGCCGGGGTTTCTGAGGAGTATTTT. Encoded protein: CASSQAGVSEEYF.